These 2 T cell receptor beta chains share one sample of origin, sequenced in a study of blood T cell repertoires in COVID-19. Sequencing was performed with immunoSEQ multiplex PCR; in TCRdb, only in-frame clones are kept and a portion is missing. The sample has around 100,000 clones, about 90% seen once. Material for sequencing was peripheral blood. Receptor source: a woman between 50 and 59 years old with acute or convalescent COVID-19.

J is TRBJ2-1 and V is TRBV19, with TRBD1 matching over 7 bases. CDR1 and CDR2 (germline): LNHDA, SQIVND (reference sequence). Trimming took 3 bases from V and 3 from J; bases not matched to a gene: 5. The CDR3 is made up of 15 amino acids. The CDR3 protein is CASSISAGGYNEQFF. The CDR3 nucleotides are TGTGCCAGTAGTATCAGTGCAGGGGGCTACAATGAGCAGTTCTTC.

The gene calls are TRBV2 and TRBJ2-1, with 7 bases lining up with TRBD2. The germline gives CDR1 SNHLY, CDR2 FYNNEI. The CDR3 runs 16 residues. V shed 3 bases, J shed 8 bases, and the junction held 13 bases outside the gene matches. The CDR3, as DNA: TGTGCCAGCAGTGACGTGGCGGGGAGGGCCGACGATGAGCAGTTCTTC. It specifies CASSDVAGRADDEQFF. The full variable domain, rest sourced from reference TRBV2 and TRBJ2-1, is EPEVTQTPSHQVTQMGQEVILRCVPISNHLYFYWYRQILGQKVEFLVSFYNNEISEKSEIFDDQFSVERPDGSNFTLKIRSTKLEDSAMYFCASSDVAGRADDEQFFGPGTRLTVL.